This T cell receptor beta chain is drawn from a study of blood T cell repertoires in COVID-19. V was clipped by 3 bases and J by 8 bases; unmatched bases: 12. The germline V gene encodes CDR1 LGHDT and CDR2 YNNKEL (reference sequence). The CDR3 has 15 amino acids. The table came from immunoSEQ multiplex PCR; TCRdb's copy has only in-frame clones and leaves some out. Of 350,000 to 400,000 clones listed, about nine tenths are singletons. Sequenced sample: PBMCs or T cells enriched from blood (not recorded which). This receptor was obtained from a woman aged 40 to 50 who had been exposed to COVID-19. The rearrangement links TRBV3-1 (or the pseudogene TRBV3-2) to TRBJ1-2; TRBD1 matches 7 bases. In DNA form, the CDR3 reads TGTGCCAGCAGCCATGGGACAGCGATGCTAGGCGGCTACACCTTC. Residues: CASSHGTAMLGGYTF.